This is a list of T cell receptor beta chains from one sample in a study of cytomegalovirus exposure and HLA in healthy donors. The assay was immunoSEQ multiplex PCR, and TCRdb's table has in-frame clones only and misses some. The table shows under 80,000 clones, with approximately 94% occurring only once. Material for sequencing was PBMCs. Receptor source: a young woman in good health and CMV-seropositive. The CDR3 runs from the conserved cysteine through the conserved F or W. A D gene is named only where the DNA matches it firmly. Clone size, where shown, is once, few, many, or a class for clones that have expanded.

NA,TRBJ2-1,NA,TRBV28,TGTGCCAGCAGTTTACAGGTCTACAATGAGCAGTTCTTC,CASSLQVYNEQFF
NA,TRBJ2-1,NA,TRBV19,TGTGCCAGTAGTGTGGCAGGGAATCGCCACGAGCAGTTCTTC,CASSVAGNRHEQFF
NA,TRBJ1-4,NA,TRBV28,TGTGCCAGCAGTTTAGGGGAGGTAAAACTGTTTTTT,CASSLGEVKLFF
NA,TRBJ1-1,NA,TRBV11-2,TGTGCCAGCAGCTTAGTAAGGGGGGGAGCCACTGAAGCTTTCTTT,CASSLVRGGATEAFF
NA,TRBJ2-3,TRBD1,TRBV9,TGTGCCAGCAGCTACCAGGGGGCTGAAGATACGCAGTATTTT,CASSYQGAEDTQYF
NA,TRBJ1-2,TRBD1,TRBV19,TGTGCCAGTAGTCCGGGGACAGGAAGCTATGGCTACACCTTC,CASSPGTGSYGYTF
NA,TRBJ2-7,TRBD2,TRBV13,TGTGCCAGCAGTCTAGGGGCCCGGCTAGCGGCCACCTACGAGCAGTACTTC,CASSLGARLAATYEQYF
NA,TRBJ1-5,NA,TRBV15,TGTGCCACCAGCAGAGATGAAGGGGAAAATCAGCCCCAGCATTTT,CATSRDEGENQPQHF
NA,TRBJ2-7,NA,TRBV5-6,TGTGCCAGCAGCTTCTACCACGGGGTTTCGGACGAGCAGTACTTC,CASSFYHGVSDEQYF
NA,TRBJ1-4,TRBD1,TRBV19,TGTGCCAGTAGTATCCGGGACAGGGCGAATGAAAAACTGTTTTTT,CASSIRDRANEKLFF
NA,TRBJ2-7,NA,TRBV5-6,TGTGCCAGCAGCCGGCGGCATTACTACGAGCAGTACTTC,CASSRRHYYEQYF
NA,TRBJ2-3,NA,TRBV2,TGTGCCAGCGAGGGGGATACAGGGTCCAGCACAGATACGCAGTATTTT,CASEGDTGSSTDTQYF
NA,TRBJ1-2,NA,TRBV9,TGTGCCAGCAGCGTCTCAACCGGGAGCTTCTATGGCTACACCTTC,CASSVSTGSFYGYTF
NA,TRBJ2-7,TRBD2,TRBV7-2,TGTGCCAGCAGCTTAGCGACTAGCGGGAGGACGCTGGGGTACGAGCAGTACTTC,CASSLATSGRTLGYEQYF
few,TRBJ2-5,NA,TRBV6-1,TGTGCCAGCCGGCCGGCAGCGGAAGAGACCCAGTACTTC,CASRPAAEETQYF
NA,TRBJ2-7,NA,TRBV6-6,TGTGCCAGCAGTCCTCACGGGACATCGAGCTCCTACGAGCAGTACTTC,CASSPHGTSSSYEQYF
once,TRBJ2-7,NA,TRBV6-5,TGTGCCAGCAGGTCAGGGTTCTACGAGCAGTACTTC,CASRSGFYEQYF
once,TRBJ2-7,NA,TRBV5-1,TGCGCCAGCAGCTTGGGGACAGTCTCCTACGAGCAGTACTTC,CASSLGTVSYEQYF
NA,TRBJ1-1,NA,TRBV6-1,TGTGCCAGCAGGGGGGGGAGGACCACTGAAGCTTTCTTT,CASRGGRTTEAFF
NA,TRBJ1-4,NA,TRBV7-9,TGTGCCAGCAGCTTAGGGACAGACGGTGAAAAACTGTTTTTT,CASSLGTDGEKLFF
NA,TRBJ1-1,TRBD1,TRBV7-7,TGTGCCAGCAGCCCGGGACAGGGGAACACTGAAGCTTTCTTT,CASSPGQGNTEAFF
NA,TRBJ2-5,NA,TRBV2,TGTGCCAGCGGCCGGGATGCAAAAGAGACCCAGTACTTC,CASGRDAKETQYF
NA,TRBJ2-7,NA,TRBV10-3,TGTGCCATCAGTGTTCTAGTTCGGGACGAGCAGTACTTC,CAISVLVRDEQYF
once,TRBJ2-1,NA,TRBV29-1,TGCAGCGTTGGCTCGACTTCGGGGATTCTCTCCTACAATGAGCAGTTCTTC,CSVGSTSGILSYNEQFF
once,TRBJ2-1,TRBD1,TRBV7-2,TGTGCCAGCAGCTTAGTGGCAGGGGGCAATGGTAATGAGCAGTTCTTC,CASSLVAGGNGNEQFF